Shown below are 12 T cell receptor beta chains from a single sample sequenced in a study of T cells in localized non-small cell lung cancer. Assay: immunoSEQ multiplex PCR; the TCRdb copy retains only in-frame clones and omits some. The table records about 46,000 clones, about 76% of them present only once. The specimen comprised peripheral blood mononuclear cells, sampled before any cancer treatment. These receptor sequences come from a man aged 35 to 70 with stage III lung adenocarcinoma.

The genes are TRBV4-2 and TRBJ2-1; 7 positions match TRBD2. J was trimmed by 1 base and V by 7 bases; bases with no gene match: 1. Germline lookup yields CDR1 LGHNA and CDR2 YNFKEQ. This CDR3 is 13 amino acids long. The chain's CDR3 is CASTGGSYNEQFF. The DNA for the CDR3 is TGTGCCAGCACGGGGGGTTCCTACAATGAGCAGTTCTTC.

CDR3 sequence: CASSQMWDYGYTF. DNA of the CDR3: TGTGCCAGCAGCCAGATGTGGGACTATGGCTACACCTTC. The rearrangement uses TRBV6-5 and TRBJ1-2; D is unresolved. The CDR3 totals 13 residues. Trimming removed 6 bases at V and 3 bases at J, with 11 bases between. The germline gives CDR1 MNHEY, CDR2 SVGAGI.

J is TRBJ1-1 and V is TRBV5-1, with 7 bases aligning to TRBD1. V was clipped by 1 base and J by 4 bases; unmatched bases: 4. This CDR3 spans 14 amino acids. The germline V gene has CDR1 SGHRS and CDR2 YFSETQ. The chain's CDR3 is CASSLPAGGTEAFF. As DNA, the CDR3 is TGCGCCAGCAGCTTGCCGGCAGGGGGCACTGAAGCTTTCTTT. Filled out from reference TRBV5-1 and TRBJ1-1, the complete variable domain reads KAGVTQTPRYLIKTRGQQVTLSCSPISGHRSVSWYQQTPGQGLQFLFEYFSETQRNKGNFPGRFSGRQFSNSRSEMNVSTLELGDSALYLCASSLPAGGTEAFFGQGTRLTVV.

On this clone: Mismatch with germline at one junction end may stem from a read error. The chain carries TRBV6-6 and TRBJ1-3; 7 bases fit TRBD1. There are 16 residues in the CDR3. Germline loops: CDR1 MNHNY, CDR2 SVGAGI (reference sequence). The CDR3 region has the DNA TGTGTCAGCAGTTACTCAACGACAGGGACTGGAAACACCATATATTTT. Its translation is CVSSYSTTGTGNTIYF.

This chain uses TRBV5-1 with TRBJ1-6; the D is unclear. Trimming pared 0 bases from V and 8 bases from J, leaving 9 bases between. Germline V lookup: CDR1 SGHRS, CDR2 YFSETQ. The CDR3 runs 14 residues. CDR3 amino acids: CASSLGVLDSPLHF. The CDR3 coding sequence is TGCGCCAGCAGCTTGGGGGTTTTGGATTCACCCCTCCACTTT.

The count of this clone is one. The chain employs TRBV9 and TRBJ2-4; D is possibly TRBD1 or TRBD2 (6 bases each). The length of the CDR3 is 14 residues. Germline-derived CDR1 and CDR2 are SGDLS and YYNGEE. The V gene lost 4 bases and the J gene lost 6 bases, with 14 bases spanning the gap. The CDR3 spells CASSPTTGANIQYF. The CDR3 DNA follows: TGTGCCAGCAGCCCTACCACGGGGGCAAACATTCAGTACTTC.

The rearrangement joins TRBV19 to TRBJ2-3; TRBD1 agrees at 10 bases. V lost 6 bases, J lost 5 bases, and 8 bases stayed unmatched. The length of the CDR3 is 15 residues. Germline CDR1 is LNHDA and CDR2 is SQIVND (reference sequence). For the CDR3, the DNA is TGTGCCAGTAGCCACCGGACAGGGGGTGGAGATACGCAGTATTTT. Translated: CASSHRTGGGDTQYF.

The V call is TRBV9, the J call TRBJ2-3, with D uncertain. In germline, CDR1 is SGDLS, CDR2 YYNGEE. With 3 bases removed from V and 6 bases from J, the gap between germline ends came to 14 bases. CDR3 length: 14 residues. The DNA of the CDR3 is TGTGCCAGCAGCGCCACCCCCCTGGTGGATACGCAGTATTTT. Translation gives CASSATPLVDTQYF.

CDR3 DNA sequence: TGTGCCAGCAGCACCGACACCGGGGAGCTGTTTTTT. Translated, it gives CASSTDTGELFF. The chain employs TRBV7-6 and TRBJ2-2; D gene unclear. The CDR3 covers 12 residues. Trimming took off 5 bases at V and 3 bases at J, with 4 bases between the two ends. Per the germline V gene, CDR1 is SGHVS and CDR2 is FNYEAQ. The whole variable domain, remainder taken from reference TRBV7-6 and TRBJ2-2, is GAGVSQSPRYKVTKRGQDVALRCDPISGHVSLYWYRQALGQGPEFLTYFNYEAQQDKSGLPNDRFSAERPEGSISTLTIQRTEQRDSAMYRCASSTDTGELFFGEGSRLTVL.

The rearrangement links TRBV19 to TRBJ1-6, with 7 bases aligning to TRBD1. The ends lost 5 bases at V and 9 bases at J; junction bases unmatched: 10. CDR3 length: 15 residues. In germline, CDR1 is LNHDA, CDR2 SQIVND (reference sequence). The DNA for the CDR3 is TGTGCCAGTAGTCGTACCCCAGGGGGAGCTTCACCCCTCCACTTT. Its translation is CASSRTPGGASPLHF.

The rearrangement uses TRBV7-9 and TRBJ2-7, with D perhaps TRBD1 or TRBD2 (6 bases each). Trimming shortened V by 3 bases and J by 3 bases, and 12 bases separated the two germline ends. Per germline, CDR1 SEHNR and CDR2 FQNEAQ (reference sequence). There are 14 residues in the CDR3. CDR3 protein: CASSFAGGGYEQYF. DNA for the CDR3: TGTGCCAGCAGCTTCGCCGGAGGGGGCTACGAGCAGTACTTC.

The rearrangement links TRBV6-4 to TRBJ2-6; D unresolved. The CDR3 has 16 residues. V was trimmed by 7 bases and J by 2 bases, leaving 15 bases between them. Per the germline V gene, CDR1 is MRHNA and CDR2 is SNTAGT. The CDR3 DNA reads as TGTGCCAGCAACGCCCCCTCGTATACTGGGGCCAACGTCCTGACTTTC. Protein product: CASNAPSYTGANVLTF.